This record concerns one TCR beta chain sequence. The antigen it recognizes is unknown. Per-base quality was not reported, and no clone a single base away is much larger than it. This sample is drawn from a study of CD8 T cells in ankylosing spondylitis listed by TCRdb under 2017. Turning to the overall study: The study set out to find disease-linked TCR variants by profiling T cell receptor beta repertoires in ankylosing spondylitis patients and healthy donors. Samples of peripheral blood were taken, and for ankylosing spondylitis patients, synovial fluid was collected as well. The whole study cohort included about a hundred healthy donors and 20 to 25 ankylosing spondylitis patients. Study-wide conclusions, independent of this receptor: Some TCR beta motif variants had previously been reported in synovial fluid and blood of reactive arthritis patients, which suggested common disease-initiation mechanisms. Blood from ankylosing spondylitis patients appeared to be characterized by a TCR beta motif made up of about 8 highly homologous amino acid variants. The disease-linked clones had a CD8+ phenotype and were found at relatively low frequencies in peripheral blood. According to the report, matched synovial fluid samples from ankylosing spondylitis patients were significantly enriched for the disease-linked clones.

The listed sequencing device is Illumina HiSeq 2500. Quantitative 5'-RACE with molecular barcodes was used to prepare TCR beta libraries. On the authors' methods: A new computational method, built on a probabilistic model of VDJ rearrangement, was used to identify disease-linked TCR variants. The raw public reads went through TCRdb reprocessing: fastp at Q25, MiXCR clone calling, in-frame beta chains kept. Rows are unified per CDR3 protein, each entry keeping the most common DNA and genes. TCRdb's processing, not the authors' own work, is the source of the V and J calls. This sample has roughly 220,000 distinct CDR3 sequences in its table, and 18% of those were observed once. Roughly 46% of the sample goes to the ten largest clones. From a lookup of the germline V gene, CDR1 and CDR2 are SQVTM and ANQGSEA. The CDR3 covers 14 residues, taking in both the cysteine and the phenylalanine. Just the 42-base CDR3 DNA is kept, in frame starting at base 1. Cut back by 8 bases and 0 bases, the V and J ends lie 17 bases apart.

The rearrangement joined TRBV29-1 to TRBJ2-7; the D gene is perhaps TRBD2, on 6 matching bases. The sequenced sample was blood, either unsorted or a sorted T cell fraction (not recorded which). This TCR was sampled from a male donor with ankylosing spondylitis. The bases read TGCAGCCCCAGCCGTGGAGGGCTCTCCTACGAGCAGTACTTC. This encodes CSPSRGGLSYEQYF.